Sequencing of this T cell receptor beta chain was carried out in a study of T cell repertoires in cytomegalovirus infection. General study points: There were HLA-C-restricted CMV-specific TCR beta clonotypes dominating the ex vivo response. Accumulated public TCR beta family frequency recognized individuals carrying CMV together with the relevant HLA.

TCRdb itself ran the reads through MiXCR, one entry per CDR3 protein. The repertoire holds about 310,000 distinct CDR3 sequences, around a quarter seen once, with more than 10% in the top ten. The table lists this clonotype with many counts. As yet, its antigen is unknown. Here the sequenced sample was cultured PBMCs, taken from culture after CMV antigen stimulation. The receptor's source is a human donor in good health (CMV status not recorded). Some clones in this sample may be carry-over from other donors' samples.

CDR3 in amino acids: CASSFGGATNEKLFF. DNA of the CDR3: TGTGCCAGCAGCTTTGGTGGAGCAACTAATGAAAAACTGTTTTTT. This sequence joins TRBV7-2 and TRBJ1-4; D is undetermined. Trimming cost V 3 bases and J 0 bases, with 8 bases left between them. Germline CDR1 is SGHTA and CDR2 is FQGNSA. This CDR3 has 15 residues. Full variable domain (missing parts from reference TRBV7-2 and TRBJ1-4): GAGVSQSPSNKVTEKGKDVELRCDPISGHTALYWYRQSLGQGLEFLIYFQGNSAPDKSGLPSDRFSAERTGGSVSTLTIQRTQQEDSAVYLCASSFGGATNEKLFFGSGTQLSVL.